The rows below give T cell receptor beta chains drawn from one sample of a study of blood T cell repertoires in COVID-19. Some clones are missing from TCRdb's copy, which holds only in-frame ones; the method was immunoSEQ multiplex PCR. The sample carries fewer than 35,000 clones, approximately 91% recorded once. Sequenced material: peripheral blood. These receptors all come from a human donor with active COVID-19. The donor label of this sample is uncertain. Both conserved end residues are part of each CDR3. A D gene is named only where the DNA matches it firmly. The listing skips clone size in some rows; elsewhere it reads once, few, many or a size class.

NA | TRBJ2-3 | NA | TRBV9 | CASSPGDFTTDTQYF | TGTGCCAGCAGCCCCGGGGACTTTACCACAGATACGCAGTATTTT
NA | TRBJ1-2 | NA | TRBV7-8 | CASSLRELRYGYTF | TGTGCCAGCAGCCTAAGGGAGCTGCGGTATGGCTACACCTTC
NA | TRBJ2-7 | NA | TRBV3-1/TRBV3-2 | CASSQGSSYEQYF | TGTGCCAGCAGCCAGGGGAGCTCCTACGAGCAGTACTTC
NA | TRBJ2-3 | NA | TRBV4-1 | CASSPTRGGLGTQYF | TGCGCCAGCAGCCCGACGAGGGGGGGGCTTGGGACGCAGTATTTT
medium-sized | TRBJ1-2 | TRBD1 | TRBV9 | CASNPTGKGNYGYTF | TGTGCCAGCAACCCGACAGGGAAGGGTAACTATGGCTACACCTTC
NA | TRBJ1-2 | NA | TRBV28 | CASSVRGGSGGYGYTF | TGTGCCAGCAGTGTGAGGGGTGGGTCGGGAGGTTATGGCTACACCTTC
NA | TRBJ1-3 | NA | TRBV2 | CAGTYDSLGNTIYF | TGTGCCGGGACATATGATTCTCTGGGAAACACCATATATTTT
NA | TRBJ2-3 | TRBD1 | TRBV29-1 | CSVRTGTDTQYF | TGCAGCGTTCGGACAGGGACAGATACGCAGTATTTT
NA | TRBJ2-1 | NA | TRBV3-1/TRBV3-2 | CASSPKLEITYNEQFF | TGTGCCAGCAGCCCAAAACTAGAGATAACCTACAATGAGCAGTTCTTC
medium-sized | TRBJ2-7 | NA | TRBV4-1 | CASSQNLGQLTSYEQYF | TGCGCCAGCAGCCAAAACCTCGGACAGCTAACATCCTACGAGCAGTACTTC
NA | TRBJ1-2 | NA | TRBV28 | CASSLEPYGYTF | TGTGCCAGCAGTTTAGAGCCCTATGGCTACACCTTC
NA | TRBJ1-3 | NA | TRBV4-2 | CASSQDTGGAGNTIYF | TGTGCCAGCAGCCAAGATACGGGGGGGGCTGGAAACACCATATATTTT
NA | TRBJ2-2 | NA | TRBV9 | CASSVGRGLDTGELFF | TGTGCCAGCAGCGTAGGGAGGGGGCTGGACACCGGGGAGCTGTTTTTT
NA | TRBJ1-6 | NA | TRBV18 | CASSPIGQYNSPLHF | TGTGCCAGCTCACCGATCGGACAGTATAATTCACCCCTCCACTTT
NA | TRBJ1-5 | TRBD1 | TRBV28 | CASSQQGRSNQPQHF | TGTGCCAGCAGTCAACAGGGGCGTAGCAATCAGCCCCAGCATTTT
NA | TRBJ2-1 | TRBD2 | TRBV6-2/TRBV6-3 | CASRPTSANEQFF | TGTGCCAGCAGACCTACTAGCGCCAATGAGCAGTTCTTC
NA | TRBJ2-7 | TRBD2 | TRBV19 | CASSPPGGKYEQYF | TGTGCCAGTAGCCCCCCCGGGGGGAAATACGAGCAGTACTTC
NA | TRBJ2-5 | TRBD2 | TRBV7-3 | CASPPSGAETQYF | TGTGCCAGCCCCCCCAGCGGGGCGGAGACCCAGTACTTC
NA | TRBJ2-1 | TRBD2 | TRBV4-3 | CASSQDPPTSGNNNEQFF | TGCGCCAGCAGCCAAGACCCACCGACTAGCGGCAATAACAATGAGCAGTTCTTC
NA | TRBJ1-5 | TRBD1 | TRBV27 | CASSLWGTVGNQPQHF | TGTGCCAGCAGTTTATGGGGGACAGTCGGCAATCAGCCCCAGCATTTT
few | TRBJ1-2 | NA | TRBV5-6 | CASSLEAGYGYTF | TGTGCCAGCAGCTTGGAGGCGGGCTATGGCTACACCTTC
few | TRBJ1-5 | NA | TRBV6-2/TRBV6-3 | CASSLSTYRKHNQPQHF | TGTGCCAGCAGCCTGAGTACCTACAGGAAGCACAATCAGCCCCAGCATTTT
NA | TRBJ2-5 | NA | TRBV3-1/TRBV3-2 | CASSQREYETQYF | TGTGCCAGCAGCCAACGAGAATATGAGACCCAGTACTTC
NA | TRBJ2-5 | TRBD1 | TRBV27 | CASSGGDREETQYF | TGTGCCAGCAGTGGGGGGGACAGGGAAGAGACCCAGTACTTC
NA | TRBJ2-3 | NA | TRBV9 | CASSIGTYTDTQYF | TGTGCCAGCAGCATCGGGACTTACACAGATACGCAGTATTTT
NA | TRBJ2-1 | TRBD2 | TRBV11-2 | CASSFAQASGGYEQFF | TGTGCCAGCAGCTTTGCCCAGGCTAGCGGGGGCTATGAGCAGTTCTTC
NA | TRBJ1-2 | NA | TRBV14 | CASSQELRGRVYGYTF | TGTGCCAGCAGCCAAGAGTTGAGGGGGAGGGTCTATGGCTACACCTTC
NA | TRBJ2-1 | NA | TRBV6-6 | CASSWGGTSAYNEQFF | TGTGCCAGCAGTTGGGGTGGGACATCAGCCTACAATGAGCAGTTCTTC
NA | TRBJ2-1 | TRBD1 | TRBV14 | CASSLGGQGNFYNEQFF | TGTGCCAGCAGCTTAGGAGGACAGGGAAACTTCTACAATGAGCAGTTCTTC
NA | TRBJ2-1 | NA | TRBV5-1 | CASSLGQTGSYNEQFF | TGCGCCAGCAGCTTGGGACAGACGGGTTCCTACAATGAGCAGTTCTTC
NA | TRBJ2-5 | NA | TRBV11-3 | CASRTNPEETQYF | TGTGCCAGCAGAACAAATCCAGAAGAGACCCAGTACTTC
once | TRBJ2-1 | NA | TRBV7-9 | CASSPLSYNEQFF | TGTGCCAGCAGCCCCCTCTCCTACAATGAGCAGTTCTTC
NA | TRBJ2-5 | NA | TRBV30 | CAWSFETQYF | TGTGCCTGGAGCTTTGAGACCCAGTACTTC
NA | TRBJ2-7 | NA | TRBV4-3 | CASSRTWRQANSYEQYF | TGCGCCAGCAGCCGGACGTGGAGACAGGCGAACTCCTACGAGCAGTACTTC
NA | TRBJ1-4 | TRBD1 | TRBV28 | CASSKPGQGASTNEKLFF | TGTGCCAGCAGTAAACCGGGACAGGGGGCTTCGACTAATGAAAAACTGTTTTTT
NA | TRBJ2-5 | TRBD1 | TRBV3-1/TRBV3-2 | CASSQEGGRGLGETQYF | TGTGCCAGCAGCCAAGAGGGTGGTAGGGGGCTGGGGGAGACCCAGTACTTC
NA | TRBJ1-6 | NA | TRBV7-9 | CASSSYGSLDSPLHF | TGTGCCAGCAGCTCATACGGGTCCCTGGATTCACCCCTCCACTTT
once | TRBJ2-2 | TRBD1 | TRBV28 | CASSSGGSRTGELFF | TGTGCCAGCAGTTCAGGGGGCTCTCGAACCGGGGAGCTGTTTTTT
NA | TRBJ2-6 | NA | TRBV6-6 | CASSFPGGSGANVLTF | TGTGCCAGCAGCTTTCCTGGAGGCTCTGGGGCCAACGTCCTGACTTTC
NA | TRBJ1-1 | TRBD1 | TRBV5-1 | CASSLAQGPNTEAFF | TGCGCCAGCAGCTTGGCACAGGGGCCAAACACTGAAGCTTTCTTT
NA | TRBJ1-1 | NA | TRBV6-6 | CASGGGGLPEAFF | TGTGCCAGCGGCGGAGGGGGACTACCTGAAGCTTTCTTT
NA | TRBJ1-3 | NA | TRBV24-1 | CATSDWQGNTIYF | TGTGCCACCAGTGATTGGCAGGGGAACACCATATATTTT
NA | TRBJ2-1 | TRBD2 | TRBV5-6 | CASSLGLAGDNEQFF | TGTGCCAGCAGCTTGGGACTAGCGGGAGACAATGAGCAGTTCTTC
few | TRBJ1-5 | NA | TRBV19 | CASKQPGDQPQHF | TGTGCCAGTAAACAACCCGGGGATCAGCCCCAGCATTTT
NA | TRBJ2-5 | NA | TRBV11-2 | CASSSVETQYF | TGTGCCAGCAGCTCCGTGGAGACCCAGTACTTC
NA | TRBJ1-3 | TRBD1 | TRBV2 | CASSDDRVSGNTIYF | TGTGCCAGCAGTGATGACAGGGTCTCTGGAAACACCATATATTTT